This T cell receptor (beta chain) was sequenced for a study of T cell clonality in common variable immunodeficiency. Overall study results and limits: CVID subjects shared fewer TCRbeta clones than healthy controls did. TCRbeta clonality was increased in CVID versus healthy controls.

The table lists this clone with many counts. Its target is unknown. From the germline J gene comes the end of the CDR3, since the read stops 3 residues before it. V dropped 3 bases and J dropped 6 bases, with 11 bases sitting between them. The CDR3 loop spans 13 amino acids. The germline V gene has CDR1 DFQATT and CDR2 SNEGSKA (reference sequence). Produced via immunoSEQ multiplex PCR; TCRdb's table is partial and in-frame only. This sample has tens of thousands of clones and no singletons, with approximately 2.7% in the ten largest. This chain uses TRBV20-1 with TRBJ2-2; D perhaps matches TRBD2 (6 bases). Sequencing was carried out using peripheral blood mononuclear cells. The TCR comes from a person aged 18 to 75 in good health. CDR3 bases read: TGCAGTGCTAGGTTCACTAGCTCCGGGGAG. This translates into CSARFTSSGE. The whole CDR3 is CSARFTSSGELFF.